A single sample gave rise to the 23 T cell receptor beta chains below, sequenced in a study of T cells in Graves' hyperthyroidism and ophthalmopathy. Researchers amplified the TCR beta CDR3 regions from RNA transcripts. Using the HTBI primer set, a first-round RT-PCR was run on the TCR CDR3. TCRdb called the multiplex PCR reads again in MiXCR, with one record for every CDR3 protein. This table has more than 350,000 distinct CDR3 sequences, about 17% appearing once. Material for sequencing was blood. These receptors were obtained from a woman aged 25 to 45 with Graves' hyperthyroidism that later progressed to Graves' ophthalmopathy.

This chain joins TRBV7-8 and TRBJ2-2, with a weak D call TRBD2 (6 bases). Germline CDR1 is SGHVS and CDR2 is FQNEAQ. The CDR3 runs 17 residues. V was pared by 0 bases and J by 1 base, with 12 bases between. The CDR3 loop is CASSLALWRENTGELFF. The CDR3 DNA reads as TGTGCCAGCAGCTTAGCGCTCTGGCGGGAGAACACCGGGGAGCTGTTTTTT.

On this clonotype: Relative to the germline gene, one junction end is altered; a read error may explain this. The rearrangement uses TRBV18 and TRBJ1-1; D unresolved. CDR1 KGHSH and CDR2 LQKENI come from the germline V gene. The CDR3 totals 13 residues. In nucleotides, the CDR3 is TGTGCCAGCTCACCCGCGGGGAACACTGAAGCTTCCTTT. It is translated as CASSPAGNTEASF.

This chain joins TRBV9 and TRBJ1-2, with 12 bases fitting TRBD1. Germline V gene lookup returns CDR1 SGDLS and CDR2 YYNGEE. V was clipped by 4 bases and J by 9 bases; unmatched bases: 10. The CDR3 runs 15 residues. The CDR3 nucleotides are TGTGCCAGCAGCCCCTCCGGGGGACAGGGGGCCAGCTACACCTTC. Its translation is CASSPSGGQGASYTF.

This clonotype was seen repeatedly, ten times or more. The rearrangement joins TRBV7-2 to TRBJ2-1, with D possibly being TRBD1 or TRBD2 (5 bases each). Germline CDR1 and CDR2: SGHTA and FQGNSA. The CDR3 covers 14 residues. Trimming left V 4 bases short and J 8 bases short, with 15 bases between. Here the CDR3 reads CASSSGTGWDEQFF. The CDR3 DNA reads as TGTGCCAGCAGCTCCGGGACGGGCTGGGATGAGCAGTTCTTC.

This clonotype was seen ten or more times. The gene calls are TRBV24-1 and TRBJ2-5; D is unresolved. With 3 bases removed from V and 5 bases from J, the gap between germline ends came to 12 bases. Per germline, CDR1 KGHDR and CDR2 SFDVKD. The length of the CDR3 is 14 residues. CDR3 protein: CATSDNLVGETQYF. CDR3 bases: TGTGCCACCAGTGATAACCTCGTTGGTGAGACCCAGTACTTC.

This clonotype came up many times. The V gene is TRBV6-1, the J gene TRBJ2-7; maybe TRBD1 (5 bases). CDR3 size: 15 residues. From germline, CDR1 is MNHNS and CDR2 SASEGT. Trimming left V 7 bases short and J 6 bases short, with 22 bases between. The CDR3 bases are TGTGCCAGCAACGGAAGGGGCTCCGACCGCCGCGAGCAGTACTTC. This encodes CASNGRGSDRREQYF.

In this sample, this clonotype turned up many times. The chain links TRBV28 to TRBJ1-1; maybe TRBD1 (6 bases). Per germline, CDR1 MDHEN and CDR2 SYDVKM. V shed 4 bases and J shed 0 bases, with 9 bases lying between them. There are 14 residues in the CDR3. CDR3 loop: CASSSTGLNTEAFF. Written as DNA, the CDR3 is TGTGCCAGCAGTTCTACAGGGCTGAACACTGAAGCTTTCTTT. The full variable domain, in which reference TRBV28 and TRBJ1-1 provide the parts outside the CDR3, is DVKVTQSSRYLVKRTGEKVFLECVQDMDHENMFWYRQDPGLGLRLIYFSYDVKMKEKGDIPEGYSVSREKKERFSLILESASTNQTSMYLCASSSTGLNTEAFFGQGTRLTVV.

Remarks on this clonotype: At one end, the junction sequence differs from germline, possibly due to a read error. The genes are TRBV7-4 and TRBJ2-3; D might be TRBD2 (6 bases). The CDR3 runs to 16 residues. Germline CDR1 and CDR2: SGHVT and SQSDAQ. CDR3 nucleotides: TGTGCCAGCAGCCGGATAGGGTGGGGAGGCACAGGTACGCAGTATTTT. This sequence encodes CASSRIGWGGTGTQYF.

The chain couples TRBV4-1 to TRBJ2-1; 12 bases match TRBD2. The CDR3 spans 16 residues. The V gene end was trimmed by 4 bases and the J gene end by 3 bases; junction bases not matched to a gene: 4. CDR1 and CDR2 from the germline V gene are MGHRA and YSYEKL. The CDR3 DNA follows: TGCGCCAGCAGCCCCAGACTAGCGGGAGACTACAATGAGCAGTTCTTC. Translating gives CASSPRLAGDYNEQFF.

CDR3 in DNA: TGTGCCAGCAGCCAGACAGGGTTTCGCGCCTACAATGAGCAGTTCTTC. It encodes CASSQTGFRAYNEQFF. The chain employs TRBV4-2 and TRBJ2-1, with 7 bases lining up with TRBD1. This CDR3 is built from 16 residues. Germline V gene lookup returns CDR1 LGHNA and CDR2 YNFKEQ. Trimming removed 3 bases from V and 2 bases from J; junction bases left unmatched: 7.

This clonotype was counted a few times. V is TRBV28 and J is TRBJ2-7; the D gene is possibly TRBD2 (6 bases). V lost 6 bases, J lost 0 bases, and 21 bases lay in between. CDR1 is MDHEN and CDR2 is SYDVKM in the germline V gene. The CDR3 extends over 17 amino acids. Written as DNA, the CDR3 is TGTGCCAGCAGGACTTACCTCTTCCGGGACTCCTCCTACGAGCAGTACTTC. The encoded protein is CASRTYLFRDSSYEQYF. Combining the CDR3 with reference TRBV28 and TRBJ2-7 gives the whole variable domain DVKVTQSSRYLVKRTGEKVFLECVQDMDHENMFWYRQDPGLGLRLIYFSYDVKMKEKGDIPEGYSVSREKKERFSLILESASTNQTSMYLCASRTYLFRDSSYEQYFGPGTRLTVT.

Only a few counts were recorded for this clonotype. The rearrangement uses TRBV25-1 and TRBJ2-1; possibly TRBD2 for D (6 bases). Germline assignment: CDR1 MGHDK and CDR2 SYGVNS. This CDR3 is built from 18 residues. Trimming shortened V by 3 bases and J by 4 bases, and 22 bases separated the two germline ends. Written as DNA, the CDR3 is TGTGCCAGCAGTGATAGCGGTTCACTCCCTGAAACGTACAATGAGCAGTTCTTC. Protein sequence: CASSDSGSLPETYNEQFF.

This clonotype showed up just a few times. This chain links TRBV6-1 with TRBJ1-5; TRBD1 aligns across 9 bases. The CDR3 totals 18 residues. The germline V gene has CDR1 MNHNS and CDR2 SASEGT. Losses at the gene ends were 1 base for V and 0 bases for J; bases not matched to a gene: 7. The CDR3, as DNA: TGTGCCAGCAGTGAAGTGGACAGGGGATCCTATAGCAATCAGCCCCAGCATTTT. Protein sequence: CASSEVDRGSYSNQPQHF.

This clonotype has at least ten counts. The V and J genes are TRBV2 and TRBJ2-3; unclear D gene. From germline, CDR1 is SNHLY and CDR2 FYNNEI. V was trimmed by 10 bases and J by 1 base, leaving 12 bases between them. CDR3 size: 13 residues. CDR3 in amino acids: CATRPRGTDTQYF. DNA for the CDR3: TGTGCCACCCGACCTCGGGGCACAGATACGCAGTATTTT.

This clonotype was recorded at least ten times. The chain recombines TRBV12-3 or TRBV12-4 with TRBJ2-1, with 9 bases lining up with TRBD1. With 7 bases clipped from V and 5 bases from J, the junction kept 9 bases outside the gene matches. The CDR3 totals 15 residues. The CDR3 nucleotides read TGTGCCAGCACTCAGACAGGGGGTAGGGACAATGAGCAGTTCTTC. Translating gives CASTQTGGRDNEQFF.

This clonotype was found many times. The rearrangement uses TRBV18 and TRBJ1-1; 8 positions agree with TRBD1. The CDR3 length is 14 residues. The V segment lost 3 bases and the J segment 4 bases; nucleotides outside the gene matches: 4. The germline gives CDR1 KGHSH, CDR2 LQKENI. Written as DNA, the CDR3 is TGTGCCAGCTCACCCGGACAGGGTGGCACTGAAGCTTTCTTT. Its protein is CASSPGQGGTEAFF.

This clonotype was observed at least ten times. The J gene is TRBJ2-2, the V gene TRBV19; D gene ambiguous. The CDR3 contains 16 residues. The ends were cut back, 1 base at V and 0 bases at J, with 9 bases in the middle. Germline-derived CDR1 and CDR2 are LNHDA and SQIVND (reference sequence). CDR3 amino acids: CASSIGQRSNTGELFF. The DNA of the CDR3 is TGTGCCAGTAGTATAGGTCAGAGATCGAACACCGGGGAGCTGTTTTTT.

This clonotype was seen ten or more times. The chain combines TRBV28 with TRBJ1-5, with D hard to call. The CDR3 is 15 amino acids. Germline loops: CDR1 MDHEN, CDR2 SYDVKM. V lost 5 bases and J 1 base, leaving 12 bases between the germline ends. Here the CDR3 DNA reads TGTGCCAGCAGTCCCGCGATAGGGAGCAATCAGCCCCAGCATTTT. This encodes CASSPAIGSNQPQHF. The complete variable domain, with remaining parts taken from reference TRBV28 and TRBJ1-5, reads DVKVTQSSRYLVKRTGEKVFLECVQDMDHENMFWYRQDPGLGLRLIYFSYDVKMKEKGDIPEGYSVSREKKERFSLILESASTNQTSMYLCASSPAIGSNQPQHFGDGTRLSIL.

This clonotype was observed many times. The chain has TRBV28 and TRBJ1-5, with D tentatively TRBD1 (6 bases). The germline CDR1 and CDR2 sequences are MDHEN and SYDVKM. V gave up 5 bases and J gave up 0 bases, with 17 bases separating them. The CDR3 is 17 amino acids. Here the CDR3 DNA reads TGTGCCAGCAGTGCCAGGGGACGGAAGTATAGCAATCAGCCCCAGCATTTT. Its protein is CASSARGRKYSNQPQHF.

In its sample, this clonotype was seen many times. The rearrangement links TRBV27 to TRBJ2-5, with TRBD1 as a possible D gene (6 bases). V dropped 5 bases and J dropped 3 bases, with 13 bases sitting between them. The CDR3 is made up of 14 amino acids. Germline CDR1 MNHEY, CDR2 SMNVEV (reference sequence). Written as DNA, the CDR3 is TGTGCCAGCAGTCCACACGACAGGAAAGAGACCCAGTACTTC. Its translation: CASSPHDRKETQYF.

This clonotype was counted many times. V and J are TRBV28 and TRBJ1-2; D is possibly TRBD1 (6 bases). CDR3 length equals 15 residues. Deletions cut 6 bases from V and 2 bases from J, with 16 bases between. CDR1 is MDHEN, CDR2 SYDVKM, per germline. CDR3 sequence (DNA): TGTGCCAGCAGATCGTCGGGGGGCGCGAACTATGGCTACACCTTC. Translating gives CASRSSGGANYGYTF.

The chain joins TRBV6-2 or TRBV6-3 to TRBJ2-3; 7 bases are shared with TRBD1. The CDR3 extends over 15 amino acids. Germline loops: CDR1 MNHEY, CDR2 SVGEGT. J gave up 1 base and V 6 bases, and 7 bases lay outside the gene matches. CDR3 protein: CASRQTGTGTDTQYF. For the CDR3, the DNA is TGTGCCAGCAGACAAACCGGGACAGGCACAGATACGCAGTATTTT.

This clonotype was detected many times. The rearrangement links TRBV2 to TRBJ2-1; weak D call: TRBD1 (7 bases). The CDR3 covers 15 residues. CDR1 SNHLY and CDR2 FYNNEI come from the germline V gene. V was shortened by 5 bases and J by 4 bases, with 15 bases between the two germline ends. The CDR3 here is CASSPQGGLYNEQFF. In DNA form, the CDR3 reads TGTGCCAGCAGTCCTCAGGGGGGCCTATACAATGAGCAGTTCTTC.